A selection of T cell receptor beta chains follows, all from one sample in a study of cytomegalovirus exposure and HLA in healthy donors. Assay used: immunoSEQ multiplex PCR; TCRdb lists only in-frame clones, some missing. The data contain about 160,000 clones, about 80% of them singletons. The sample taken for sequencing was PBMCs. All receptors come from a woman aged 45-65 years in good health and CMV-seropositive. The CDR3 runs from the conserved cysteine through the conserved F or W. A D gene is named only where the DNA matches it firmly. Only some rows state a clone size, as once, few, many or a class for expanded clones.

D: -; J: TRBJ2-5; size: -; V: TRBV18; CDR3: CASSRNQGRGNQETQYF; DNA: TGTGCCAGCTCACGGAATCAGGGGCGGGGGAACCAAGAGACCCAGTACTTC
D: TRBD2; J: TRBJ2-1; size: once; V: TRBV19; CDR3: CASSYFSGARNEQFF; DNA: TGTGCCAGTAGTTATTTTAGCGGGGCGAGGAATGAGCAGTTCTTC
D: -; J: TRBJ1-1; size: -; V: TRBV10-3; CDR3: CAIGGVNTEAFF; DNA: TGTGCCATCGGAGGGGTGAACACTGAAGCTTTCTTT
D: TRBD2; J: TRBJ2-1; size: few; V: TRBV27; CDR3: CASSLPGGGGANEQFF; DNA: TGTGCCAGCAGTCTCCCCGGGGGCGGGGGGGCCAATGAGCAGTTCTTC
D: -; J: TRBJ1-3; size: -; V: TRBV18; CDR3: CASSRPSGGSGNTIYF; DNA: TGTGCCAGCTCCCGACCTAGTGGAGGGTCCGGAAACACCATATATTTT
D: -; J: TRBJ2-7; size: -; V: TRBV9; CDR3: CASSPRGGERFYEQYF; DNA: TGTGCCAGCAGCCCCCGAGGGGGGGAGCGCTTCTACGAGCAGTACTTC
D: TRBD2; J: TRBJ2-5; size: once; V: TRBV10-3; CDR3: CAISESHASGGVGETQYF; DNA: TGTGCCATCAGTGAGTCGCACGCTAGCGGGGGTGTAGGGGAGACCCAGTACTTC
D: -; J: TRBJ1-1; size: -; V: TRBV4-2; CDR3: CASSQALSTEAFF; DNA: TGTGCCAGCAGCCAAGCCCTATCCACTGAAGCTTTCTTT
D: -; J: TRBJ2-7; size: once; V: TRBV7-2; CDR3: CASSDGIAVSYEQYF; DNA: TGTGCCAGCAGCGATGGGATAGCGGTATCCTACGAGCAGTACTTC
D: -; J: TRBJ1-5; size: once; V: TRBV7-9; CDR3: CASSGGNQPQHF; DNA: TGTGCCAGCAGCGGGGGGAATCAGCCCCAGCATTTT
D: TRBD2; J: TRBJ2-7; size: -; V: TRBV5-1; CDR3: CASSLSGREQYF; DNA: TGCGCCAGCAGCTTAAGCGGGAGGGAGCAGTACTTC
D: -; J: TRBJ1-2; size: -; V: TRBV4-2; CDR3: CASSQEGQNPNYGYTF; DNA: TGTGCCAGCAGCCAAGAAGGACAGAACCCTAACTATGGCTACACCTTC
D: -; J: TRBJ1-1; size: -; V: TRBV7-9; CDR3: CASGSQGGAEAFF; DNA: TGTGCCAGCGGCTCGCAGGGTGGAGCTGAAGCTTTCTTT
D: -; J: TRBJ2-4; size: -; V: TRBV30; CDR3: CAWSVQGLDIQYF; DNA: TGTGCCTGGAGTGTGCAGGGACTGGACATTCAGTACTTC
D: TRBD1; J: TRBJ1-1; size: -; V: TRBV7-9; CDR3: CASSPTGRGLGEAFF; DNA: TGTGCCAGCAGCCCTACCGGCAGGGGGTTAGGCGAAGCTTTCTTT
D: -; J: TRBJ1-6; size: -; V: TRBV7-9; CDR3: CASSFAGNSPLHF; DNA: TGTGCCAGCAGCTTCGCAGGGAATTCACCCCTCCACTTT
D: -; J: TRBJ1-6; size: once; V: TRBV5-4; CDR3: CASSEAYRYDSPLHF; DNA: TGTGCCAGCAGCGAAGCATACAGATATGATTCACCCCTCCACTTT
D: -; J: TRBJ2-1; size: -; V: TRBV11-2; CDR3: CASSFTSGYNEQFF; DNA: TGTGCCAGCAGCTTCACTTCGGGTTACAATGAGCAGTTCTTC
D: -; J: TRBJ1-1; size: -; V: TRBV28; CDR3: CASSPRFWSTEAFF; DNA: TGTGCCAGCAGTCCCCGCTTTTGGAGCACTGAAGCTTTCTTT
D: -; J: TRBJ2-3; size: -; V: TRBV2; CDR3: CASSPQGLTDTQYF; DNA: TGTGCCAGCAGCCCCCAGGGCCTAACAGATACGCAGTATTTT
D: TRBD2; J: TRBJ2-7; size: -; V: TRBV19; CDR3: CASSRDYLDYEQYF; DNA: TGTGCCAGTAGCCGGGACTACTTGGACTACGAGCAGTACTTC
D: TRBD1; J: TRBJ1-5; size: few; V: TRBV27; CDR3: CASSSLRGQGLPNQPQHF; DNA: TGTGCCAGCAGTTCTTTAAGGGGACAGGGCCTCCCCAATCAGCCCCAGCATTTT
D: -; J: TRBJ2-7; size: -; V: TRBV18; CDR3: CASSADSYEQYF; DNA: TGTGCCAGCTCGGCAGACTCCTACGAGCAGTACTTC
D: TRBD1; J: TRBJ2-7; size: -; V: TRBV5-5; CDR3: CASSTQGATYEQYF; DNA: TGTGCCAGCAGCACACAGGGGGCAACCTACGAGCAGTACTTC
D: TRBD1; J: TRBJ1-1; size: -; V: TRBV28; CDR3: CASSLPTGHTEAFF; DNA: TGTGCCAGCAGTTTACCGACAGGGCACACTGAAGCTTTCTTT
D: -; J: TRBJ2-7; size: -; V: TRBV7-2; CDR3: CASSFVHRFSYEQYF; DNA: TGTGCCAGCAGCTTCGTACACCGATTCTCCTACGAGCAGTACTTC
D: -; J: TRBJ1-4; size: -; V: TRBV28; CDR3: CASSSTQTAARGKLFF; DNA: TGTGCCAGCAGTTCCACCCAGACCGCCGCAAGGGGAAAACTGTTTTTT
D: TRBD1; J: TRBJ2-3; size: -; V: TRBV9; CDR3: CASSPRPGQGSDTQYF; DNA: TGTGCCAGCAGCCCCCGACCGGGACAGGGTTCAGATACGCAGTATTTT
D: -; J: TRBJ1-6; size: -; V: TRBV7-7; CDR3: CASPGQRNSPLHF; DNA: TGTGCTAGCCCCGGACAGCGTAATTCACCCCTCCACTTT
D: -; J: TRBJ1-2; size: -; V: TRBV6-6; CDR3: CASTAEGSNYGYTF; DNA: TGTGCCAGCACCGCGGAGGGGAGTAACTATGGCTACACCTTC
D: TRBD1; J: TRBJ1-2; size: -; V: TRBV28; CDR3: CASSPQGGGNYGYTF; DNA: TGTGCCAGCAGTCCCCAGGGGGGTGGTAACTATGGCTACACCTTC
D: -; J: TRBJ1-6; size: -; V: TRBV14; CDR3: CASSPLQNNSPLHF; DNA: TGTGCCAGCAGCCCCTTGCAGAATAATTCACCCCTCCACTTT
D: TRBD1; J: TRBJ2-4; size: -; V: TRBV11-1; CDR3: CASSLEGTGKNIQYF; DNA: TGTGCCAGCAGCTTAGAGGGGACAGGCAAAAACATTCAGTACTTC
D: TRBD1; J: TRBJ2-1; size: -; V: TRBV7-3; CDR3: CASSRPGQGYNEQFF; DNA: TGTGCCAGCAGCCGACCGGGACAGGGATACAATGAGCAGTTCTTC
D: -; J: TRBJ2-7; size: -; V: TRBV6-5; CDR3: CASSYSRWGVEQYF; DNA: TGTGCCAGCAGTTACTCTCGGTGGGGGGTCGAGCAGTACTTC
D: TRBD2; J: TRBJ2-1; size: -; V: TRBV5-4; CDR3: CASSLLAGAEGEQFF; DNA: TGTGCCAGCAGCTTGTTAGCGGGGGCCGAGGGTGAGCAGTTCTTC
D: -; J: TRBJ1-5; size: -; V: TRBV28; CDR3: CASFPIGVDQPQHF; DNA: TGTGCCAGTTTCCCCATAGGGGTAGATCAGCCCCAGCATTTT
D: TRBD2; J: TRBJ2-2; size: -; V: TRBV11-3; CDR3: CASSQRGNTGELFF; DNA: TGTGCCAGCAGCCAGCGGGGGAACACCGGGGAGCTGTTTTTT
D: -; J: TRBJ1-5; size: once; V: TRBV11-1; CDR3: CASSLNIYQPQHF; DNA: TGTGCCAGCAGCTTAAACATTTATCAGCCCCAGCATTTT
D: -; J: TRBJ2-7; size: -; V: TRBV7-9; CDR3: CSSAFSTLGPRYF; DNA: TGTTCCAGCGCCTTCTCCACCCTCGGCCCTAGGTACTTC
D: -; J: TRBJ2-7; size: -; V: TRBV11-2; CDR3: CASSFQVEYEQYF; DNA: TGTGCCAGCAGCTTTCAGGTCGAGTACGAGCAGTACTTC
D: -; J: TRBJ2-7; size: -; V: TRBV5-6; CDR3: CASSSGHRYEQYF; DNA: TGTGCCAGCAGCTCGGGACACCGATACGAGCAGTACTTC
D: TRBD1; J: TRBJ1-5; size: -; V: TRBV30; CDR3: CAWSNPDRRNQPQHF; DNA: TGTGCCTGGAGTAACCCGGACAGGAGGAATCAGCCCCAGCATTTT
D: TRBD2; J: TRBJ2-1; size: -; V: TRBV15; CDR3: CATSREDASGRPSSYNEQFF; DNA: TGTGCCACCAGCAGAGAGGATGCGAGCGGGAGGCCCAGCTCCTACAATGAGCAGTTCTTC
D: TRBD1; J: TRBJ1-5; size: few; V: TRBV6-6; CDR3: CASSIQGVKSNQPQHF; DNA: TGTGCCAGCAGTATACAGGGGGTTAAGAGCAATCAGCCCCAGCATTTT
D: TRBD1; J: TRBJ2-4; size: -; V: TRBV7-9; CDR3: CASSTRDSTKSLAKNIQYF; DNA: TGTGCCAGCAGCACCCGGGACAGTACAAAAAGCCTAGCCAAAAACATTCAGTACTTC
D: -; J: TRBJ2-7; size: -; V: TRBV6-6; CDR3: CASSYTTPGYEQYF; DNA: TGTGCCAGCAGTTACACGACCCCAGGCTACGAGCAGTACTTC
D: -; J: TRBJ2-1; size: -; V: TRBV29-1; CDR3: CSGGIGGNEQFF; DNA: TGCAGCGGGGGGATTGGGGGGAATGAGCAGTTCTTC
D: -; J: TRBJ2-3; size: few; V: TRBV28; CDR3: CASWKRPDTQYF; DNA: TGTGCCAGCTGGAAGCGTCCAGATACGCAGTATTTT
D: -; J: TRBJ1-1; size: -; V: TRBV6-1; CDR3: CVISGAVTEAFF; DNA: TGTGTGATCTCAGGGGCTGTCACTGAAGCTTTCTTT
D: TRBD2; J: TRBJ2-7; size: -; V: TRBV10-3; CDR3: CAISALTSGSSYEQYF; DNA: TGTGCCATCAGTGCCTTGACTAGCGGGAGCTCCTACGAGCAGTACTTC
D: TRBD1; J: TRBJ2-7; size: -; V: TRBV19; CDR3: CASSIVTGREQYF; DNA: TGTGCCAGTAGTATCGTGACAGGGCGGGAGCAGTACTTC
D: TRBD1; J: TRBJ2-7; size: -; V: TRBV15; CDR3: CATSTLPGQGTYEQYF; DNA: TGTGCCACCAGCACGTTACCGGGACAGGGGACCTACGAGCAGTACTTC
D: -; J: TRBJ1-2; size: few; V: TRBV13; CDR3: CASSRSRGGERGYTF; DNA: TGTGCCAGCAGCCGATCCCGGGGAGGCGAGCGAGGCTACACCTTC